This T cell receptor beta chain emerged from a study of T-cell memory formation after mild COVID-19. The CDR3 length is 15 residues. The germline CDR1 and CDR2 sequences are LNHNV and YYDKDF (reference sequence). Trimming pared 3 bases from V and 2 bases from J, leaving 11 bases between. TCRdb independently ran MiXCR on the 5' RACE reads; one entry per CDR3 protein. The profile shows under 300,000 distinct CDR3 sequences, roughly 8.2% of them singletons. The rearrangement uses TRBV15 and TRBJ1-3, with D perhaps matching TRBD1 (6 bases). The specimen was PBMCs or a T cell subset sorted from them (not recorded which). This clonotype was obtained from a man aged 18-30 years who had mild COVID-19 (a few samples of this study predate the infection). Cell type and time point are not known. This CDR3 reads CATSSTGYPGNTIYF. The DNA of the CDR3 is TGTGCCACCAGCAGTACAGGGTACCCTGGAAACACCATATATTTT.